The 2 T cell receptor beta chains below all came from one sample that was sequenced in a study. TCRdb called the RT-PCR reads again in MiXCR, with one record for every CDR3 protein. The data contain about 680,000 distinct CDR3 sequences, 13% to 15% of them singletons. Sequenced material: memory CD4+ T cells from blood. Receptors were obtained from a female donor in good health, serving as a healthy control.

This clonotype came up a few times. The CDR3 region is CSARVPQGGNTEAFF. DNA for the CDR3: TGCAGTGCTAGAGTCCCACAGGGGGGCAACACTGAAGCTTTCTTT. The rearrangement links TRBV20-1 to TRBJ1-1, with TRBD1 matching 8 bases. The junction had 6 bases not matched to a gene; V was cut back by 1 base and J by 2 bases. The length of the CDR3 is 15 residues. The germline V gene has CDR1 DFQATT and CDR2 SNEGSKA (reference sequence).

The chain joins TRBV12-3 or TRBV12-4 to TRBJ1-1, with 8 nucleotides matching TRBD1. The V gene end was trimmed by 6 bases and the J gene end by 5 bases; junction bases not matched to a gene: 8. The CDR3 loop spans 14 amino acids. CDR3 bases: TGTGCCAGCAGAATAGGACAGGGATTGACTGAAGCTTTCTTT. It encodes CASRIGQGLTEAFF.